Listed below are T cell receptor beta chains from one sample, sequenced in a study of response to subunit inactivated influenza vaccine. A single record per CDR3 protein comes from TCRdb applying MiXCR to the RT-PCR reads. The sample shows around 520,000 distinct CDR3 sequences, around 25% of them seen only once. The sequenced sample was CD4+ T cells sorted from PBMCs, obtained more than 4 days after vaccination. These receptors came from a man over 45 who received an inactivated influenza vaccine. Each CDR3 is given with its conserved first and last residue. Each record gives: J gene, V gene, clone size, CDR3 protein. Some rows have no size entry. The others give once, few or many, or a class for an expanded clone.

TRBJ2-4,TRBV7-6,few,CASSWKQGRGNIQYF
TRBJ2-2,TRBV6-5,.,CASSSPGLNTGELFF
TRBJ2-1,TRBV5-1,.,CASSPGRGEGEQFF
TRBJ2-1,TRBV24-1,.,CATSGTSGSNYNEQFF
TRBJ2-2,TRBV12-3/TRBV12-4,.,CASSGGAGIGTGELFF
TRBJ1-5,TRBV6-6,few,CASSTDGYQPQHF
TRBJ2-7,TRBV12-3/TRBV12-4,few,CASTLGSWVGEQYF
TRBJ2-5,TRBV11-1,.,CASSSSGYQETQYF
TRBJ1-4,TRBV7-9,.,CASSRQQATNEKLFF
TRBJ1-1,TRBV11-2,.,CASSLARQTMNTEAFF
TRBJ2-4,TRBV7-2,few,CASSLGGSGISKNIQYF
TRBJ2-3,TRBV7-2,.,CASSLDAAGGGTDTQYF
TRBJ2-7,TRBV5-6,few,CASSPSPGQTYEQYF
TRBJ2-2,TRBV20-1,once,CSATSGPSGGELFF
TRBJ2-3,TRBV7-2,many,CASSLGLDTQYF
TRBJ2-7,TRBV12-3/TRBV12-4,.,CASRLAGLYEQYF
TRBJ2-1,TRBV9,few,CASSLRTSGGVSSYNEQFF
TRBJ1-4,TRBV20-1,few,CSARGQGLEKLFF
TRBJ2-1,TRBV11-1,.,CASSLDAGAVNEQFF
TRBJ2-2,TRBV10-3,once,CAIRGVVGGELFF
TRBJ1-1,TRBV6-1,few,CASSPNGISEAFF
TRBJ2-7,TRBV7-2,few,CASSLGGLAGSSYEQYF
TRBJ1-2,TRBV5-1,once,CASTPDRADYGYTF
TRBJ2-3,TRBV7-9,.,CASSSSRTDTQYF
TRBJ1-5,TRBV19,.,CASSISDGDWGNQPQHF
TRBJ1-1,TRBV6-5,.,CASSYSKLTNTEAFF
TRBJ2-5,TRBV20-1,once,CCAIKETQYF
TRBJ2-2,TRBV7-3,.,CASARGGCGTGELFF
TRBJ2-3,TRBV11-2,.,CASSVGLLDTQYF
TRBJ1-1,TRBV11-2,.,CASSLTGGQNTEAFF
TRBJ2-2,TRBV6-6,.,CASSPLPPGELFF
TRBJ2-7,TRBV3-1,few,CASSQEGLAGPYEQYF
TRBJ2-3,TRBV12-3/TRBV12-4,.,CASSLGVLVGTDTQYF
TRBJ2-1,TRBV5-1,few,CASSLLIGTGPYNEQFF
TRBJ2-1,TRBV6-2/TRBV6-3,.,CASSETSNRGFDEQFF
TRBJ2-7,TRBV27,few,CASSSGLAGAQQYF
TRBJ2-7,TRBV19,few,CASSPWGQAKGEQYF
TRBJ2-5,TRBV12-3/TRBV12-4,.,CASSFNIEETQYF
TRBJ1-5,TRBV29-1,few,CSAMGGGDQPQHF
TRBJ2-7,TRBV7-6,few,CASSLNPGREGLREQYF
TRBJ2-1,TRBV27,few,CASSLYRTGGNNEQFF
TRBJ1-6,TRBV2,few,CASKILGQVNSPLHF
TRBJ1-1,TRBV20-1,few,CSAGGGLNTEAFF
TRBJ2-1,TRBV9,few,CASSGAVRSYNEQFF
TRBJ1-2,TRBV5-6,.,CASHDRGGGYTF
TRBJ2-2,TRBV9,once,CASSPPGAMNTGELFF
TRBJ1-3,TRBV19,.,CASAQGPASGNTIYF